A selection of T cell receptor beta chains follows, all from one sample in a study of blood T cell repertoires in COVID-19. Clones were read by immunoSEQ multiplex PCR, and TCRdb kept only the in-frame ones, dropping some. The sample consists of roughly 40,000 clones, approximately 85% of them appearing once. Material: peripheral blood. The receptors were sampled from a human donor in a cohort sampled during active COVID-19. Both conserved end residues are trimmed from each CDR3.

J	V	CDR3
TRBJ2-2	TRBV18	ASSPKQAGELF
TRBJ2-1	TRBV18	ASSPGTTFNEQF
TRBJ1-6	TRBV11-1	ASSRGQGGSPLH
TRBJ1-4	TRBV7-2	ASSLDRTGAEKLF
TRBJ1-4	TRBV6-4	ASSDPRGLTTNEKLF
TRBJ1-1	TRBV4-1	ASSQAAGRGLRVTEAF
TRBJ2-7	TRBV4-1	ASSQVEAGLYEQY
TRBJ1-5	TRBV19	ATTRAPYQPQH
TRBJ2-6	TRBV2	ASSGDNRVGANVLT
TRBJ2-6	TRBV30	AWSRGGSGANVLT
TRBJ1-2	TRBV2	ASSADRGYYGYT
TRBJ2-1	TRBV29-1	SVGGGTYNEQF
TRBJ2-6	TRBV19	ASSIEGRAGANVLT
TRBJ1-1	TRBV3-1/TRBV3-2	ASSWEAGTEAF
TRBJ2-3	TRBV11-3	ASSPNPPGRGGTQY
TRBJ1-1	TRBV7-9	ASSYLTGYAEAF
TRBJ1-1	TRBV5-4	ATQTGGLMNTEAF
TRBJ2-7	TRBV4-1	ASSQDQQIYEQY
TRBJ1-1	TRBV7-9	ARTGTVGFTEAF
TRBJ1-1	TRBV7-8	ASSPGGRTEAF
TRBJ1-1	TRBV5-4	ASSLAGTGGENTEAF
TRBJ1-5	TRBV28	ASSFSGYGQPQH
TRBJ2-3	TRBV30	AWSALAGAQDTQY
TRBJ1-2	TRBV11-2	ASSASTGLGYT
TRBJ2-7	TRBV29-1	SVVGAYEQY
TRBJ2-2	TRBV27	ASSLNHNTGELF
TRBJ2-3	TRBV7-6	ASSLALAASTDTQY
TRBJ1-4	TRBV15	ATSREIYRVGQRTNEKLF
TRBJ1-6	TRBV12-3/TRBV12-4	ASSFGGDSPLH
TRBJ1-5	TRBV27	ASRLRQGYGQPQH
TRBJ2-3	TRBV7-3	ASSSGDSLLDTQY
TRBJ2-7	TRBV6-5	ASSLDRGLSYEQY
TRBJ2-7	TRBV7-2	ASSITSGRAYEQY
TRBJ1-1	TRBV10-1	ASSLGQDPTEAF
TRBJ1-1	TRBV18	ASSPSIEGEAF
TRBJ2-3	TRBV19	ASSFRTVGADTQY
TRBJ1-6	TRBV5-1	ASSPGQPSSYNSPLH
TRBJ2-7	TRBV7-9	ASSPESSRDEQY
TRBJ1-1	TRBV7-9	ASTHQLLNHAEAF
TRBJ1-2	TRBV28	ASTLTGSNYGYT
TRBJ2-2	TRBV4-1	ASSQTGNTGELF